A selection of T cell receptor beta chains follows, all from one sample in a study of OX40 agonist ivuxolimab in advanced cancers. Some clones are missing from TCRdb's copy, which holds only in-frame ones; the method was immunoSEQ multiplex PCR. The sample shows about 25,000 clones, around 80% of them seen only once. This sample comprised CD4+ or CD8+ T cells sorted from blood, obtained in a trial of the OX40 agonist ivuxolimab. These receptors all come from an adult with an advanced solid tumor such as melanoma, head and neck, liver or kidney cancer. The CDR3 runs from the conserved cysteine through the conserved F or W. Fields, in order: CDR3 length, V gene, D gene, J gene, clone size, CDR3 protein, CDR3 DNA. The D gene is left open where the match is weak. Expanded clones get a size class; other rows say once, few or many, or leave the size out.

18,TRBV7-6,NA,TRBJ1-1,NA,CASRPPRDRFSVRTEAFF,TGTGCCAGCAGACCTCCTAGAGACAGATTCTCTGTCCGCACTGAAGCTTTCTTT
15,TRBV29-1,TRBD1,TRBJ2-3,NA,CSVAYTGTGTDTQYF,TGCAGCGTTGCCTATACCGGGACAGGGACAGATACGCAGTATTTT
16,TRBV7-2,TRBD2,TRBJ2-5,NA,CASSSSGRPRESTQYF,TGTGCCAGCAGCTCTAGCGGGAGGCCCCGGGAGAGCACCCAGTACTTC
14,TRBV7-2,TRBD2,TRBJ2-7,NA,CASRGLAGSYEQYF,TGTGCCAGCCGGGGGCTAGCGGGTTCCTACGAGCAGTACTTC
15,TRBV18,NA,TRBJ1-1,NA,CASSPPSSSNTEAFF,TGTGCCAGCTCACCACCTTCGTCTTCGAACACTGAAGCTTTCTTT
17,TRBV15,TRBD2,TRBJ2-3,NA,CATSRGLTSGTTDTQYF,TGTGCCACCAGCAGAGGCCTGACTAGCGGGACCACAGATACGCAGTATTTT
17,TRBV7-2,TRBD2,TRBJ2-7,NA,CASSLAAGGLTLYEQYF,TGTGCCAGCAGCTTAGCGGCGGGGGGACTAACTCTCTACGAGCAGTACTTC
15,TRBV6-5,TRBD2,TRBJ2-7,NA,CASSPRLAGDYEQYF,TGTGCCAGCAGCCCCCGGCTAGCGGGCGACTACGAGCAGTACTTC
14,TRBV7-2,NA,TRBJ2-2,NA,CASSLAGDTGELFF,TGTGCCAGCAGCTTAGCGGGGGACACCGGGGAGCTGTTTTTT
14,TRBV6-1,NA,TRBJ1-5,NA,CASLGEISPQPQHF,TGTGCCAGCCTGGGGGAGATCTCCCCCCAGCCCCAGCATTTT
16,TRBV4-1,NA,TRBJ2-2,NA,CASSLGQLRETGELFF,TGCGCCAGCAGCCTTGGACAGCTAAGGGAGACCGGGGAGCTGTTTTTT
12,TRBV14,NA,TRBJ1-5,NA,CASSKGRQPQHF,TGTGCCAGCAGCAAGGGGAGGCAGCCCCAGCATTTT
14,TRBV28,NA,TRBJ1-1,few,CASGPTARGTEAFF,TGTGCCAGCGGACCGACAGCGAGGGGCACTGAAGCTTTCTTT
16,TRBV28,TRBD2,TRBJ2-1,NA,CASSLLAGGPYNEQFF,TGTGCCAGCAGTTTGTTGGCGGGAGGCCCCTACAATGAGCAGTTCTTC